This TCR beta chain came from a study of T cell repertoires in cytomegalovirus infection. Study as a whole: Through public TCR beta signatures, both CMV infection and matching HLA type were indicated.

TCRdb re-derived calls from the reads in MiXCR, one entry per CDR3 protein. The data contain more than 250,000 distinct CDR3 sequences, roughly 13% of them singletons. This clonotype was detected only a few times. The antigen is not known. Trimming took 7 bases from V and 4 from J; bases not matched to a gene: 3. CDR3 length: 14 amino acids. Study results and limitations: Clonotypes of TCR beta that were HLA-C-restricted and CMV-specific dominated the ex vivo response. Adding up the frequency of public TCR beta families identified people who carried CMV plus the relevant HLA.

Sequenced: PBMCs. The genes are TRBV12-3 or TRBV12-4 and TRBJ2-1, with 11 bases lining up with TRBD2. The sequence was obtained from a human donor in good health (CMV status not recorded). Some clones in this sample may be carry-over from other donors' samples. CDR3 region: CASTVAGGYNEQFF. Written as DNA, the CDR3 is TGTGCCAGCACCGTAGCGGGGGGGTACAATGAGCAGTTCTTC.